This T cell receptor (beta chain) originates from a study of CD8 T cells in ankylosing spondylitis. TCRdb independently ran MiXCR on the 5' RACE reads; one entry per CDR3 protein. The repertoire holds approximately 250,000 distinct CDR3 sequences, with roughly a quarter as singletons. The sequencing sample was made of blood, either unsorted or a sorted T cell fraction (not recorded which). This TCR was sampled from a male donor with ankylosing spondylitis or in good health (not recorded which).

The DNA for the CDR3 is TGCAGCGTTGGCCCGGGTAGAGATACGCAGTATTTT. Translation: CSVGPGRDTQYF. V gene TRBV29-1 combines with J gene TRBJ2-3; D uncertain. In germline, CDR1 is SQVTM, CDR2 ANQGSEA. CDR3 size: 12 residues. The V end lost 4 bases, the J end lost 5 bases, and 10 bases lay between the germline ends.